These T cell receptor beta chains were read from a single sample in a study of T-cell memory formation after mild COVID-19. TCRdb re-called the 5' RACE reads with MiXCR, one entry per CDR3 protein. Among 300,000 or so distinct CDR3 sequences listed, 15% to 20% were seen once. The sequenced sample consisted of PBMCs or a T cell subset sorted from them (not recorded which). The receptors were sampled from a man aged 18 to 30 who had mild COVID-19 (a few samples of this study predate the infection). Cell type and time point are not known. Both conserved end residues are part of each CDR3. D genes are given only for firm matches. The listing skips clone size in some rows; elsewhere it reads once, few, many or a size class.

D	size	J	V	CDR3	DNA
TRBD1	few	TRBJ2-3	TRBV28	CASSLLDRGTDTQYF	TGTGCCAGCAGTTTGTTGGACAGGGGCACAGATACGCAGTATTTT
-	many	TRBJ2-3	TRBV12-3/TRBV12-4	CASSLALDGVTDTQYF	TGTGCCAGCAGTTTAGCGCTGGATGGGGTAACAGATACGCAGTATTTT
TRBD2	few	TRBJ2-1	TRBV2	CASTALIAGPGNEQFF	TGTGCCAGCACCGCCCTTATAGCGGGTCCGGGCAATGAGCAGTTCTTC
TRBD2	many	TRBJ2-7	TRBV5-1	CASSLSGGAYEQYF	TGCGCCAGCAGCCTCAGCGGGGGGGCCTACGAGCAGTACTTC
TRBD2	few	TRBJ2-5	TRBV20-1	CSASGLAGRQETQYF	TGCAGTGCTAGCGGACTAGCGGGGCGGCAAGAGACCCAGTACTTC
TRBD2	-	TRBJ2-7	TRBV7-2	CASSLAKATSGGGHEQYF	TGTGCCAGCAGCTTAGCGAAGGCGACTAGCGGGGGTGGACACGAGCAGTACTTC
-	many	TRBJ1-2	TRBV6-5	CASSYRTATSNYGYTF	TGTGCCAGCAGTTACCGGACCGCTACTTCCAACTATGGCTACACCTTC
TRBD1	-	TRBJ2-2	TRBV5-1	CASSAPGTDTGELFF	TGCGCCAGCAGCGCCCCCGGGACAGACACCGGGGAGCTGTTTTTT
-	-	TRBJ1-1	TRBV9	CASSVVKVGTEAFF	TGTGCCAGCAGCGTAGTCAAGGTAGGAACTGAAGCTTTCTTT
TRBD2	-	TRBJ2-7	TRBV6-5	CASSYSTSAYEQYF	TGTGCCAGCAGTTACTCGACTAGCGCCTACGAGCAGTACTTC
TRBD2	-	TRBJ2-5	TRBV2	CASSEEAGSWETQYF	TGTGCCAGCAGTGAAGAAGCGGGGTCTTGGGAGACCCAGTACTTC
TRBD2	many	TRBJ2-1	TRBV6-5	CASSTKLGGAREQFF	TGTGCCAGCAGTACTAAGCTCGGGGGGGCCCGGGAGCAGTTCTTC
-	few	TRBJ2-1	TRBV5-8	CASSLQGRSYNEQFF	TGTGCCAGCAGCTTGCAGGGGCGATCCTACAATGAGCAGTTCTTC
-	few	TRBJ2-3	TRBV3-1	CASSQVAGPSTDTQYF	TGTGCCAGCAGCCAAGTTGCGGGACCAAGCACAGATACGCAGTATTTT
-	-	TRBJ2-1	TRBV5-4	CASRRLGSSYNEQFF	TGTGCCAGCAGACGCCTGGGGAGCTCCTACAATGAGCAGTTCTTC
-	many	TRBJ2-1	TRBV5-1	CASSLTGNNEQFF	TGCGCCAGCAGCTTGACAGGCAACAATGAGCAGTTCTTC
-	many	TRBJ2-5	TRBV7-2	CASSSARGAQYF	TGTGCCAGCAGCTCAGCGAGGGGGGCCCAGTACTTC
TRBD2	-	TRBJ2-3	TRBV4-2	CASSPVAGASDTQYF	TGTGCCAGCAGCCCAGTAGCGGGGGCGTCAGATACGCAGTATTTT
-	-	TRBJ2-7	TRBV12-3/TRBV12-4	CASSGAGGLYEQYF	TGTGCCAGCAGTGGGGCCGGGGGCCTCTACGAGCAGTACTTC
-	few	TRBJ2-3	TRBV12-3/TRBV12-4	CASTWVVTDTQYF	TGTGCCAGCACCTGGGTAGTGACAGATACGCAGTATTTT
TRBD1	few	TRBJ1-2	TRBV6-5	CATRTGDGYTF	TGTGCCACTCGGACAGGGGATGGCTACACCTTC
TRBD2	-	TRBJ2-7	TRBV7-6	CASSFLAGAVPYEQYF	TGTGCCAGCAGCTTTCTAGCGGGGGCCGTGCCCTACGAGCAGTACTTC
TRBD2	few	TRBJ2-7	TRBV12-3/TRBV12-4	CASNRAGRLSYEQYF	TGTGCCAGCAATAGAGCGGGGCGGCTATCCTACGAGCAGTACTTC
TRBD2	few	TRBJ2-2	TRBV20-1	CSAREPPERGTGELFF	TGCAGTGCTAGAGAGCCCCCCGAGCGGGGCACCGGGGAGCTGTTTTTT
-	-	TRBJ2-5	TRBV6-2/TRBV6-3	CASSNGPRRAQYF	TGTGCCAGCAGCAACGGGCCCCGGAGGGCCCAGTACTTC
-	-	TRBJ1-2	TRBV28	CASRGGQIYGYTF	TGTGCCAGCCGAGGGGGACAAATCTATGGCTACACCTTC
-	few	TRBJ1-1	TRBV21-1	CASSKVSPVAFF	TGTGCCAGCAGCAAAGTTAGCCCAGTGGCTTTCTTT
-	-	TRBJ2-2	TRBV3-1	CASSQEIWGTGELFF	TGTGCCAGCAGCCAAGAAATCTGGGGCACCGGGGAGCTGTTTTTT
-	-	TRBJ2-4	TRBV3-2	CASSQDGGPENIQYF	TGTGCCAGCAGCCAAGATGGGGGCCCGGAAAACATTCAGTACTTC
-	-	TRBJ2-7	TRBV5-1	CASSLAQTSYEQYF	TGCGCCAGCAGCTTGGCACAGACCTCCTACGAGCAGTACTTC
TRBD1	few	TRBJ1-2	TRBV7-2	CASSSPGGWDGYTF	TGTGCCAGCAGCTCGCCAGGGGGCTGGGATGGCTACACCTTC
-	many	TRBJ1-2	TRBV7-9	CASALGQGDYGYTF	TGTGCCAGCGCACTGGGGCAGGGTGACTATGGCTACACCTTC
TRBD2	many	TRBJ2-1	TRBV10-3	CAIRTQTSGGYNEQFF	TGTGCCATCAGGACCCAGACTAGCGGGGGCTACAATGAGCAGTTCTTC
-	few	TRBJ1-2	TRBV6-4	CASSDPDRRGSYTF	TGTGCCAGCAGTGACCCAGACAGGCGCGGGAGCTACACCTTC
-	few	TRBJ2-2	TRBV5-1	CASSWGRQDTGELFF	TGCGCCAGCAGCTGGGGACGACAAGACACCGGGGAGCTGTTTTTT
TRBD2	few	TRBJ2-5	TRBV7-2	CASRKLAGETQYF	TGTGCCAGCAGGAAGCTAGCGGGAGAGACCCAGTACTTC
-	-	TRBJ1-2	TRBV11-2	CASSSRGGGYTF	TGTGCCAGCAGCTCCAGGGGAGGCGGCTACACCTTC
-	-	TRBJ2-5	TRBV4-3	CASSQRGLTGRETQYF	TGCGCCAGCAGCCAGCGGGGGTTAACAGGGAGAGAGACCCAGTACTTC
-	-	TRBJ1-3	TRBV15	CATSREGRGRGNTIYF	TGTGCCACCAGCAGAGAAGGACGGGGAAGGGGAAACACCATATATTTT
-	-	TRBJ1-1	TRBV27	CASWQGRTEAFF	TGTGCCAGCTGGCAGGGGCGGACTGAAGCTTTCTTT
-	-	TRBJ2-7	TRBV5-1	CASSLGAESSYEQYF	TGCGCCAGCAGCTTGGGGGCAGAGAGCTCCTACGAGCAGTACTTC
TRBD1	many	TRBJ2-2	TRBV28	CASRSLRGSTGELFF	TGTGCCAGCAGGAGCCTCAGGGGGAGCACCGGGGAGCTGTTTTTT
-	few	TRBJ1-6	TRBV18	CASSPDPGEGSPLHF	TGTGCCAGCTCACCTGATCCGGGGGAAGGTTCACCCCTCCACTTT
-	-	TRBJ1-2	TRBV7-9	CASSYTGGARGIYGYTF	TGTGCCAGCAGCTATACTGGCGGGGCGAGAGGAATCTATGGCTACACCTTC
-	-	TRBJ2-5	TRBV9	CASSAGDHRRGSETQYF	TGTGCCAGCAGCGCGGGAGATCATAGGAGGGGCTCCGAGACCCAGTACTTC
TRBD2	-	TRBJ2-5	TRBV6-5	CASTGTNQETQYF	TGTGCCAGCACCGGGACTAACCAAGAGACCCAGTACTTC
-	few	TRBJ2-2	TRBV29-1	CSVPWKGELFF	TGCAGCGTCCCTTGGAAGGGGGAGCTGTTTTTT
-	few	TRBJ2-7	TRBV4-2	CASSQVAYTYEQYF	TGTGCCAGCAGCCAAGTAGCCTATACTTACGAGCAGTACTTC
-	-	TRBJ1-2	TRBV6-2/TRBV6-3	CASSYSRVYSGYTF	TGTGCCAGCAGTTACTCGAGGGTTTATAGCGGCTACACCTTC
-	-	TRBJ1-2	TRBV20-1	CSARDRPGPYGYTF	TGCAGTGCTAGAGATCGACCGGGACCGTATGGCTACACCTTC
-	-	TRBJ1-1	TRBV6-5	CASTYGDNTEAFF	TGTGCCAGCACCTATGGGGACAACACTGAAGCTTTCTTT
-	-	TRBJ2-6	TRBV20-1	CSARESDGANVLTF	TGCAGTGCTAGAGAAAGTGATGGGGCCAACGTCCTGACTTTC
-	few	TRBJ1-5	TRBV5-6	CASSSQYSNQPQHF	TGTGCCAGCAGCTCTCAATATAGCAATCAGCCCCAGCATTTT
-	few	TRBJ2-3	TRBV20-1	CSAPRMDTQYF	TGCAGTGCTCCCCGAATGGATACGCAGTATTTT